The present T cell receptor beta chain was sequenced within a study of T-cell memory formation after mild COVID-19. For the study at large: TCR clusters mostly belonged to single donors.

5'RACE primed from the constant segment yielded TCR alpha and TCR beta cDNA libraries bearing sample barcodes and UMIs. Each CDR3 protein is one row after TCRdb ran MiXCR on the 5' RACE reads. The data show just over 200,000 distinct CDR3 sequences, more than 8% seen once. General study points: Clones shrinking from day 15 to 85 showed even CD4/CD8 mixes; later expanders tilted CD4+. Unconfirmed was the SARS-CoV-2 specificity of second-wave clones that peaked on day 37.

A remark on this clonotype: The antigen is unknown.

This CDR3 has 14 residues. V was clipped by 2 bases and J by 4 bases, with 10 bases between them. Germline V lookup: CDR1 SGDLS, CDR2 YYNGEE. This rearrangement joins TRBV9 to TRBJ2-1; weak D call: TRBD1 (6 bases). The receptor comes from a man aged 18 to 35 who had mild COVID-19 (a few samples of this study predate the infection). Cell type and time point are not known. Sequenced input: PBMCs or a T cell subset sorted from them (not recorded which). CDR3: CASSVRTDYNEQFF. Written as DNA, the CDR3 is TGTGCCAGCAGCGTTCGGACAGATTACAATGAGCAGTTCTTC. Full variable domain (rest looked up from reference TRBV9 and TRBJ2-1): DSGVTQTPKHLITATGQRVTLRCSPRSGDLSVYWYQQSLDQGLQFLIQYYNGEERAKGNILERFSAQQFPDLHSELNLSSLELGDSALYFCASSVRTDYNEQFFGPGTRLTVL.